A single sample gave rise to the 14 T cell receptor beta chains below, sequenced in a study of T cell repertoires in cytomegalovirus infection. MiXCR was run by TCRdb on the reads, yielding one entry per CDR3 protein. The table has hundreds of thousands of distinct CDR3 sequences, 15% to 20% seen once; the top ten hold around 10%. The sequencing sample was made of PBMCs. These receptors were taken from a human donor in good health (CMV status not recorded). Some clones in this sample may be carry-over from other donors' samples.

This clonotype came up a few times. V usage is TRBV5-6 and J usage is TRBJ1-4, with a possible D match to TRBD1 (6 bases). V lost 0 bases to trimming and J lost 6 bases, with 18 bases between them. The CDR3 length is 17 residues. Germline CDR1 SGHDT, CDR2 YYEEEE. CDR3 DNA sequence: TGTGCCAGCAGCTTGGGCCCTGTAGGGGGACGAGATGAAAAACTGTTTTTT. Its translation is CASSLGPVGGRDEKLFF. The whole variable domain, remainder taken from reference TRBV5-6 and TRBJ1-4, is DAGVTQSPTHLIKTRGQQVTLRCSPKSGHDTVSWYQQALGQGPQFIFQYYEEEERQRGNFPDRFSGHQFPNYSSELNVNALLLGDSALYLCASSLGPVGGRDEKLFFGSGTQLSVL.

This clonotype occurred many times. J is TRBJ2-7 and V is TRBV7-6; D unclear. The length of the CDR3 is 15 residues. Per germline, CDR1 SGHVS and CDR2 FNYEAQ. The V end lost 3 bases, the J end lost 2 bases, and 14 bases lay between the germline ends. Here the CDR3 reads CASSFDALGTYEQYF. The CDR3 coding sequence is TGTGCCAGCAGCTTCGACGCCTTAGGAACCTACGAGCAGTACTTC.

The V gene is TRBV7-8, the J gene TRBJ2-7; D remains unclear. Trimming pared 2 bases from V and 3 bases from J, leaving 11 bases between. Germline CDR1 is SGHVS and CDR2 is FQNEAQ. The CDR3 is 14 residues long. CDR3 nucleotides: TGTGCCAGCAGCTTAATTGAAGGCAACTACGAGCAGTACTTC. Its translation is CASSLIEGNYEQYF. Full variable domain (rest looked up from reference TRBV7-8 and TRBJ2-7): GAGVSQSPRYKVAKRGQDVALRCDPISGHVSLFWYQQALGQGPEFLTYFQNEAQLDKSGLPSDRFFAERPEGSVSTLKIQRTQQEDSAVYLCASSLIEGNYEQYFGPGTRLTVT.

The chain has TRBV19 and TRBJ2-3, with 9 positions matching TRBD2. In germline, CDR1 is LNHDA, CDR2 SQIVND (reference sequence). The CDR3 is 14 residues long. V lost 5 bases to trimming and J lost 6 bases; unmatched junction nucleotides: 6. The CDR3 DNA sequence: TGTGCCAGTAGTTCCTCGACTAGCGGTGATACGCAGTATTTT. Translated, it gives CASSSSTSGDTQYF.

In its sample, this clonotype was seen many times. V is TRBV7-2 and J is TRBJ2-7; no clear D. CDR3 length: 14 residues. Germline CDR1 reads SGHTA; CDR2 reads FQGNSA. The V end lost 1 base, the J end lost 2 bases, and 9 bases lay between the germline ends. The CDR3 loop is CASSLGTAAYEQYF. Written as DNA, the CDR3 is TGTGCCAGCAGCTTAGGGACGGCCGCCTACGAGCAGTACTTC.

The gene calls are TRBV2 and TRBJ1-1; the D gene is possibly TRBD1 (6 bases). Germline V CDR1 and CDR2: SNHLY, FYNNEI. The CDR3 runs 14 residues. The germline V and J ends were trimmed by 8 bases and 2 bases, with 15 bases remaining between them. The CDR3 loop reads CASRPGQTNTEAFF. CDR3 DNA sequence: TGTGCCAGCCGCCCCGGACAGACCAACACTGAAGCTTTCTTT.

This clonotype was counted many times. The chain links TRBV7-6 to TRBJ2-1; D may be TRBD2 (6 bases). Germline loops: CDR1 SGHVS, CDR2 FNYEAQ. Trimming took 5 bases from V and 8 from J, leaving 13 bases between them. The CDR3 covers 13 residues. The CDR3 reads CASSRRGRDEQFF. CDR3 sequence (DNA): TGTGCCAGCAGCCGGCGGGGTCGGGATGAGCAGTTCTTC.

V usage is TRBV12-3 or TRBV12-4 and J usage is TRBJ2-1, with 8 bases matching TRBD2. The CDR3 spans 15 residues. Germline trimming cut 4 bases from V and 7 bases from J; bases unmatched to any gene: 9. As DNA, the CDR3 is TGTGCCAGCAGTTCCTCGGGACTAGAGAGGAATGAGCAGTTCTTC. It translates to CASSSSGLERNEQFF.

As concerns this clonotype: A much larger clone sits a single nucleotide away, making a read error possible. CDR3 protein: CANSPQGRETQYF. Written as DNA, the CDR3 is TGTGCCAACAGCCCACAGGGGCGGGAGACCCAGTACTTC. The chain has TRBV7-2 and TRBJ2-5, with 7 bases aligning to TRBD1. CDR1 is SGHTA, CDR2 FQGNSA, per germline. The CDR3 is 13 amino acids.

The V and J genes are TRBV15 and TRBJ1-1, with TRBD1 as a possible D gene (5 bases). CDR3 length: 15 residues. The V end lost 5 bases, the J end lost 1 base, and 14 bases lay between the germline ends. From germline, CDR1 is LNHNV and CDR2 YYDKDF (reference sequence). In nucleotides, the CDR3 is TGTGCCACCAGCGGTGCGGGGCGGGGGAACACTGAAGCTTTCTTT. Amino acid sequence: CATSGAGRGNTEAFF.

This chain uses TRBV29-1 with TRBJ1-2; D not certain. This CDR3 region has 11 residues. Germline assignment: CDR1 SQVTM and CDR2 ANQGSEA. The V end was cut by 0 bases, the J end by 8 bases, with 7 bases between. For the CDR3, the DNA is TGCAGCGTTGAAGATCCGGAGGGCTACACCTTC. As protein: CSVEDPEGYTF.

The rearrangement joins TRBV5-5 to TRBJ1-2; 8 bases fit TRBD1. Germline CDR1 SGHKS, CDR2 YYEKEE (reference sequence). Trimming cost V 0 bases and J 3 bases; bases outside gene matches: 13. This CDR3 region has 18 residues. The chain's CDR3 is CASSLAARGQGKDYGYTF. DNA of the CDR3: TGTGCCAGCAGCTTGGCCGCACGAGGACAGGGTAAGGACTATGGCTACACCTTC.

This clonotype appeared many times. V is TRBV28 and J is TRBJ1-5; 10 bases are a match to TRBD1. This CDR3 has 16 residues. V lost 4 bases and J lost 4; bases outside the gene matches: 7. Germline lookup yields CDR1 MDHEN and CDR2 SYDVKM. The CDR3 DNA reads as TGTGCCAGCAGTTCGTCCGGGACAGGGGCAAATCAGCCCCAGCATTTT. It is translated as CASSSSGTGANQPQHF.

Ten or more counts support this clonotype. The J gene is TRBJ2-7, the V gene TRBV7-2, with D tentatively TRBD2 (6 bases). Germline CDR1 SGHTA, CDR2 FQGNSA. This CDR3 contains 14 residues. V lost 4 bases and J lost 6, with 16 bases in between. Written as DNA, the CDR3 is TGTGCCAGCAGCTCTGCAGGGAGGTCCGGCGAGCAGTACTTC. Translating gives CASSSAGRSGEQYF.